This T cell receptor (beta chain) derives from a study of Graves' ophthalmopathy and Graves' hyperthyroidism. In the study overall: Before any treatment, peripheral blood was taken at the initial diagnosis.

This clonotype has at least ten counts. RNA transcripts were the source from which TCR beta CDR3 regions were amplified. First-round RT-PCR relied on HTBI primers, and a second-round multiplex PCR came next. MiXCR, run by TCRdb on the multiplex PCR reads, gives a single entry per CDR3 protein. The sample has fewer than 400,000 distinct CDR3 sequences, about 16% seen once; the top ten hold approximately 1.4%. The CDR3 length is 16 residues. Germline assignment: CDR1 LNHNV and CDR2 YYDKDF (reference sequence). V was pared by 4 bases and J by 0 bases, with 13 bases between. The TCR comes from a young woman with Graves' ophthalmopathy. Material: peripheral blood. J is TRBJ1-5 and V is TRBV15; maybe TRBD1 (5 bases). The CDR3: CATSMGHPYSNQPQHF. The CDR3 nucleotides read TGTGCCACCAGCATGGGGCACCCATATAGCAATCAGCCCCAGCATTTT.